This passage covers 15 T cell receptor beta chains from one sample sequenced in a study of molecular identifiers for immune sequencing clone quantification listed by TCRdb under 2018. Libraries were prepared through PCR. For sequencing, a NextSeq 500 was employed. Starting from the raw public reads, TCRdb applied fastp trimming at Q25, assembled clones with MiXCR and retained in-frame beta chains. Entries are consolidated by CDR3 protein sequence, retaining the most common genes and DNA. The sample table records 400,000 to 600,000 distinct CDR3 sequences; roughly 24% of these occur just once. About 0.75% of the sample rests with the top ten. What was sequenced was naive CD8+ T cells from blood, with Jurkat cell RNA spiked in. The cell subset or site label here, explained by the study, means: FACS-sorted CD8+CD4-CCR7+CD45RA+ naive T cells. The source is a human donor in good health. Some libraries in this study had Jurkat cell RNA spiked in.

Only a few counts were recorded for this clonotype. The chain's CDR3 is CASSQGASGGTGELFF. DNA for the CDR3: TGCGCCAGCAGCCAAGGGGCTAGCGGGGGCACCGGGGAGCTGTTTTTT. The V call is TRBV4-3, the J call TRBJ2-2; TRBD2 matches 10 bases. Germline values: CDR1 LGHNA, CDR2 YSLEER. V lost 1 base, J lost 4 bases, and 3 bases stayed unmatched. CDR3 length equals 16 residues.

This clonotype was detected only a few times. V usage is TRBV6-6 and J usage is TRBJ2-2; TRBD1 agrees at 7 bases. This CDR3 is 14 amino acids long. CDR1 is MNHNY, CDR2 SVGAGI, per germline (reference sequence). The V and J ends lost 9 bases and 5 bases, in that order; junction bases with no gene match: 9. CDR3 coding DNA: TGTGCCAGTAGGGGGCCCCGAGGAACCGGGGAGCTGTTTTTT. Residues: CASRGPRGTGELFF.

The chain uses TRBV18 and TRBJ2-4; the D is unclear. There are 15 residues in the CDR3. Germline loops: CDR1 KGHSH, CDR2 LQKENI. V lost 0 bases and J lost 0, with 6 bases in between. The CDR3 region has the DNA TGTGCCAGCTCACCACCGGATCTAGCCAAAAACATTCAGTACTTC. Translating it yields CASSPPDLAKNIQYF.

This clonotype has at least ten counts. The chain has TRBV28 and TRBJ1-5; tentatively, D is TRBD1 (5 bases). Germline values: CDR1 MDHEN, CDR2 SYDVKM. V lost 6 bases and J lost 4, with 19 bases in between. This CDR3 has 16 amino acids. This CDR3 reads CASRPQAGGRNQPQHF. CDR3 nucleotides: TGTGCCAGCAGGCCCCAGGCGGGGGGTCGAAATCAGCCCCAGCATTTT.

This clonotype was seen ten or more times. The chain links TRBV28 to TRBJ1-1; D not certain. The CDR3 is made up of 12 amino acids. CDR1 is MDHEN and CDR2 is SYDVKM in the germline V gene. V was clipped by 10 bases and J by 7 bases, with 16 bases between them. The CDR3 nucleotides are TGTGCCACCCGTTCCAACGGGGATGAAGCTTTCTTT. Its translation: CATRSNGDEAFF.

The chain recombines TRBV19 with TRBJ2-6, with D possibly TRBD2 on 6 matching bases. The CDR3 length is 17 residues. Trimming took off 3 bases at V and 0 bases at J, with 12 bases between the two ends. From germline, CDR1 is LNHDA and CDR2 SQIVND (reference sequence). CDR3 residues: CASSIAGRLSGANVLTF. DNA for the CDR3: TGTGCCAGTAGTATTGCGGGACGTCTCTCTGGGGCCAACGTCCTGACTTTC.

The chain joins TRBV5-6 to TRBJ2-5; 9 positions match TRBD2. The V and J ends lost 6 bases and 5 bases, in that order; junction bases with no gene match: 5. Germline assignment: CDR1 SGHDT and CDR2 YYEEEE. The CDR3 covers 13 residues. The CDR3 loop is CASKLAGTETQYF. CDR3 nucleotide sequence: TGTGCCAGCAAACTAGCGGGTACCGAGACCCAGTACTTC.

This clonotype was seen a few times. The chain uses TRBV27 and TRBJ2-3; 9 positions match TRBD1. CDR3 length: 15 residues. Germline V gives CDR1 MNHEY, CDR2 SMNVEV (reference sequence). The V gene end was trimmed by 5 bases and the J gene end by 5 bases; junction bases not matched to a gene: 8. CDR3: CASSPLAGQGDTQYF. The CDR3 nucleotides read TGTGCCAGCAGTCCTTTGGCGGGACAGGGAGATACGCAGTATTTT.

A few counts support this clonotype. The V call is TRBV7-2, the J call TRBJ1-1, with D possibly TRBD1 on 5 matching bases. V shed 4 bases and J shed 8 bases, with 14 bases lying between them. Germline CDR1 and CDR2: SGHTA and FQGNSA. The CDR3 consists of 13 residues. CDR3 DNA sequence: TGTGCCAGCAGCTCAGCGGGGGGGTGGGAAGCTTTCTTT. This encodes CASSSAGGWEAFF.

This chain uses TRBV4-1 with TRBJ1-1, with no clear D. V dropped 0 bases and J dropped 2 bases, with 7 bases sitting between them. CDR3 size: 14 residues. Germline V CDR1 and CDR2: MGHRA, YSYEKL. The CDR3 region has the DNA TGCGCCAGCAGCCAAGAGAGGTTAAACACTGAAGCTTTCTTT. This encodes CASSQERLNTEAFF.

This clonotype was counted only a few times. The chain has TRBV27 and TRBJ1-2; TRBD1 matches at 12 bases. The CDR3 sequence is 15 residues long. The V gene's germline CDR1 is MNHEY and CDR2 SMNVEV (reference sequence). V was pared by 6 bases and J by 4 bases, with 6 bases of the junction left unmatched. The CDR3 DNA is TGTGCCAGCAGCGGGACAGGGGGCGTTCTCTATGGCTACACCTTC. Its protein is CASSGTGGVLYGYTF.

This clonotype was detected a few times. This chain connects TRBV27 to TRBJ1-5, with 8 bases matching TRBD1. Germline-derived CDR1 and CDR2 are MNHEY and SMNVEV (reference sequence). Trimming removed 5 bases from V and 6 bases from J; junction bases left unmatched: 9. There are 15 residues in the CDR3. For the CDR3, the DNA is TGTGCCAGCAGTGGGGCAGGGGGCATCAGTCAGCCCCAGCATTTT. Protein: CASSGAGGISQPQHF.

A few counts support this clonotype. The rearrangement uses TRBV3-1 and TRBJ2-5; 8 positions match TRBD1. CDR1 LGHDT and CDR2 YNNKEL come from the germline V gene (reference sequence). There are 14 residues in the CDR3. J lost 3 bases, V lost 4 bases, and 4 bases had no gene match. CDR3 in DNA: TGTGCCAGCAGCCTGGACAGGGCGGAAGAGACCCAGTACTTC. It translates to CASSLDRAEETQYF.

The chain uses TRBV5-3 and TRBJ2-3; D gene unclear. TRBV5-3 is annotated as an ORF whose role is uncertain. The CDR3 has 12 amino acids. The ends were cut back, 8 bases at V and 6 bases at J, with 13 bases in the middle. In DNA form, the CDR3 reads TGTGCCAGCAGCGCGAGTTGGGATACGCAGTATTTT. Its protein product is CASSASWDTQYF.

The table lists this clonotype with many counts. The J gene is TRBJ1-5, the V gene TRBV6-2 or TRBV6-3; no reliable D call. This CDR3 contains 13 residues. Trimming removed 0 bases from V and 7 bases from J, with 7 bases in between. Looked up from germline, CDR1 is MNHEY and CDR2 is SVGEGT. DNA for the CDR3: TGTGCCAGCAGTTACTCTTGGAACCAGCCCCAGCATTTT. It specifies CASSYSWNQPQHF.